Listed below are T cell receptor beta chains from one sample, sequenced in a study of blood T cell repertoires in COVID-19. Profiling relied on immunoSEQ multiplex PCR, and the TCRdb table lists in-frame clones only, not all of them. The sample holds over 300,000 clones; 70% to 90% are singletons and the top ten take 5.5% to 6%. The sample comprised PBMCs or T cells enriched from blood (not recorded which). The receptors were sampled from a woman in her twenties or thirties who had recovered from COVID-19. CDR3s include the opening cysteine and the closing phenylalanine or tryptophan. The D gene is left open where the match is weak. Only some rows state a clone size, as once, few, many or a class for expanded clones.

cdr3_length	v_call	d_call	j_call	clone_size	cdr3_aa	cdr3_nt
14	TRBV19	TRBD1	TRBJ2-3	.	CASRRDRGRDTQYF	TGTGCCAGTAGGAGGGACAGGGGGCGAGATACGCAGTATTTT
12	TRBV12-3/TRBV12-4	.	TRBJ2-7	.	CASSTSSGEQYF	TGTGCCAGCTCAACTTCCTCCGGCGAGCAGTACTTC
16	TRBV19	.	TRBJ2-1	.	CASRAGTQMGYNEQFF	TGTGCCAGTAGGGCCGGGACACAGATGGGCTACAATGAGCAGTTCTTC
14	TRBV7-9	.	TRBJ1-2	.	CASSLRAGLDGYTF	TGTGCCAGCAGCTTAAGGGCAGGGCTGGATGGCTACACCTTC
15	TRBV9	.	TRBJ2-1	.	CASSAGVISYNEQFF	TGTGCCAGCAGCGCCGGAGTAATCTCCTACAATGAGCAGTTCTTC
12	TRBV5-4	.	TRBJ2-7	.	CASSFAVDEQYF	TGTGCCAGCAGCTTCGCGGTGGACGAGCAGTACTTC
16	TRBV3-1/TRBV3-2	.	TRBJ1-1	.	CASSYPGSGSRAEAFF	TGTGCCAGCAGCTACCCCGGGAGCGGGTCTCGGGCTGAAGCTTTCTTT
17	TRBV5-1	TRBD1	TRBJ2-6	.	CASSPGQINSGANVLTF	TGCGCCAGCAGCCCGGGACAGATTAACTCTGGGGCCAACGTCCTGACTTTC
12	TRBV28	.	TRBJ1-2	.	CASSTVPKGYTF	TGTGCCAGCAGTACGGTCCCCAAGGGCTACACCTTC
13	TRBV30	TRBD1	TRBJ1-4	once	CAWTGGRNEKLFF	TGTGCCTGGACAGGGGGACGAAATGAAAAACTGTTTTTT
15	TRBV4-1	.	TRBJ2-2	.	CASSQTFQGHGELFF	TGCGCCAGCAGCCAAACATTTCAGGGCCACGGGGAGCTGTTTTTT
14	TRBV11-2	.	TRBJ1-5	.	CASSLERGSQPQHF	TGTGCCAGCAGCTTAGAACGGGGTTCTCAGCCCCAGCATTTT
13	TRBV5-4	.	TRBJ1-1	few	CASSTDRHTEAFF	TGTGCCAGCAGTACCGACAGACACACTGAAGCTTTCTTT
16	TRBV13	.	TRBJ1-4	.	CASSFVGQATNEKLFF	TGTGCCAGCAGCTTCGTCGGACAAGCAACTAATGAAAAACTGTTTTTT
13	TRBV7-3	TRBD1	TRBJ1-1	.	CASSRTGGTEAFF	TGTGCCAGCAGCCGCACAGGGGGCACTGAAGCTTTCTTT
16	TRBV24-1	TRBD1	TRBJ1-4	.	CATSELRGQGDEKLFF	TGTGCCACCAGTGAACTCCGAGGACAGGGGGACGAAAAACTGTTTTTT
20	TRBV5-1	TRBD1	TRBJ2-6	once	CASSLVAIRTGHSGANVLTF	TGCGCCAGCAGCTTGGTAGCCATAAGGACAGGGCACTCTGGGGCCAACGTCCTGACTTTC
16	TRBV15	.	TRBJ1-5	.	CATSREGEGYPTPQHF	TGTGCCACCAGCAGAGAAGGGGAGGGATACCCCACGCCCCAGCATTTT
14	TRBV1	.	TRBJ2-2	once	CTSSHRRDTGELFF	TGCACCAGCAGCCACCGGCGGGACACCGGGGAGCTGTTTTTT
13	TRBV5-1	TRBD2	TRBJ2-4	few	CASSLVGSGLQYF	TGCGCCAGCAGCTTGGTGGGTAGCGGGCTTCAGTACTTC
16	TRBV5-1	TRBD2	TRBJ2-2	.	CASLEGAGANTGELFF	TGCGCCAGCCTGGAGGGAGCGGGGGCGAACACCGGGGAGCTGTTTTTT
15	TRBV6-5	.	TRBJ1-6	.	CASRLQGPHNSPLHF	TGTGCCAGCAGACTACAGGGTCCGCATAATTCACCCCTCCACTTT
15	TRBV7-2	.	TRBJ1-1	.	CASSPNGGFGTEAFF	TGTGCCAGCAGCCCCAACGGGGGTTTTGGCACTGAAGCTTTCTTT
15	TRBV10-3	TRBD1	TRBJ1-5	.	CAIRSGTGINQPQHF	TGTGCCATCAGGTCCGGGACAGGGATCAATCAGCCCCAGCATTTT
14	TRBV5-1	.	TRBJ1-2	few	CASSLEAGDYGYTF	TGCGCCAGCAGCTTGGAGGCAGGGGACTATGGCTACACCTTC
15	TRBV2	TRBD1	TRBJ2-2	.	CASSADRGNTGELFF	TGTGCCAGCAGCGCGGACAGGGGGAACACCGGGGAGCTGTTTTTT
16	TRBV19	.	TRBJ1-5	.	CASSPPYIGERQPQHF	TGTGCCAGTAGTCCCCCGTACATAGGCGAGCGTCAGCCCCAGCATTTT
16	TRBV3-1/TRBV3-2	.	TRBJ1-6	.	CASSPIGGRGGSPLHF	TGTGCCAGCAGCCCCATTGGTGGGAGGGGTGGTTCACCCCTCCACTTT
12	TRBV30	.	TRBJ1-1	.	CAWKMEDTEAFF	TGTGCCTGGAAGATGGAGGACACTGAAGCTTTCTTT
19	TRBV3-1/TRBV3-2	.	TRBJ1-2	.	CASSPWISSRTEPHYGYTF	TGTGCCAGCAGCCCGTGGATCTCTTCCAGGACAGAACCTCACTATGGCTACACCTTC
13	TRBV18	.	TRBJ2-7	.	CASSPPGGGEQYF	TGTGCCAGCTCACCGCCGGGGGGCGGCGAGCAGTACTTC
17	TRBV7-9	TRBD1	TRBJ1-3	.	CASSPGTGVLSGNTIYF	TGTGCCAGCAGCCCCGGGACAGGCGTTCTCTCTGGAAACACCATATATTTT
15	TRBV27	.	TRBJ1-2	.	CASSLSARQGYGYTF	TGTGCCAGCAGTTTATCCGCCAGACAAGGCTATGGCTACACCTTC
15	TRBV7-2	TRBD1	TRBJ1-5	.	CASSLGQGRNQPQHF	TGTGCCAGCAGCTTAGGACAGGGTAGGAACCAGCCCCAGCATTTT
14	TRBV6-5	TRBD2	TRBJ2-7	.	CASRQTSGGDEQYF	TGTGCCAGCAGACAGACTAGCGGGGGTGACGAGCAGTACTTC